The clone carrying this TCR beta chain was seen once. The antigen remains undetermined. In germline, CDR1 is LNHDA, CDR2 SQIVND (reference sequence). V dropped 7 bases and J dropped 3; count of bases not matched to a gene: 8. The CDR3 loop spans 15 amino acids. This sample is drawn from a study of shared clonotypes between healthy human individuals. Across the whole study: CD8 memory received one plate per donor, CD8 naive two, CD4 memory three and CD4 naive three. Findings and caveats of the study: Clonotypes that were shared across four donors made up about 5.1% of naive CD4 clonotypes.

Sorted-subset replicate PCR reactions were performed with 200 ng DNA, corresponding to 30,000 to 35,000 T cell genomes. The data were produced by immunoSEQ multiplex PCR, yet TCRdb's version contains in-frame clones alone and is incomplete. Of hundreds of thousands of clones detected, around 72% appear once; the ten largest clones hold 1.8%. The sample consisted of memory CD4+ T cells sorted from blood. Subset indicated: CD45RA-negative fraction. This clonotype originated in a woman in her 30s in good health. The genes are TRBV19 and TRBJ2-3; 9 bases fit TRBD2. The CDR3 protein is CASTVGAGGTDTQYF. The CDR3, as DNA: TGTGCCAGTACGGTCGGAGCGGGAGGAACAGATACGCAGTATTTT.